These T cell receptor beta chains were read from a single sample in a study of cytotoxic CD8 clonotypes in ibrutinib-treated CLL. TCRdb keeps only in-frame clones here, not all; method: immunoSEQ multiplex PCR. The data hold approximately 280,000 clones, with 65% to 85% observed a single time. The input for sequencing was PBMCs, taken at disease progression, from a patient treated with ibrutinib. These receptors all come from a human donor with chronic lymphocytic leukemia. Each CDR3 is given with its conserved first and last residue. The D gene is left open where the match is weak. The size entry is marked missing in some rows and otherwise reads once, few, many or a size class.

v_gene: TRBV6-6; d_gene: TRBD1; abundance: NA; j_gene: TRBJ1-4; CDR3aa: CASSYSRGLREKLFF; CDR3nt: TGTGCCAGCAGTTACTCCAGGGGGCTTAGGGAAAAACTGTTTTTT
v_gene: TRBV1; d_gene: NA; abundance: NA; j_gene: TRBJ1-4; CDR3aa: CTSSLSLDRVANEKLFF; CDR3nt: TGCACCAGCAGCCTTAGCCTCGACAGGGTTGCTAATGAAAAACTGTTTTTT
v_gene: TRBV5-8; d_gene: TRBD2; abundance: NA; j_gene: TRBJ2-5; CDR3aa: CASSSGTSSGEETQYF; CDR3nt: TGTGCCAGCAGCTCAGGGACTAGCAGCGGGGAGGAGACCCAGTACTTC
v_gene: TRBV27; d_gene: NA; abundance: once; j_gene: TRBJ2-7; CDR3aa: CASSQREDEQYF; CDR3nt: TGTGCCAGCAGTCAAAGGGAGGACGAGCAGTACTTC
v_gene: TRBV5-1; d_gene: NA; abundance: few; j_gene: TRBJ1-6; CDR3aa: CASSLEGRTKNSPLHF; CDR3nt: TGCGCCAGCAGCTTGGAAGGGAGGACTAAAAATTCACCCCTCCACTTT
v_gene: TRBV11-1; d_gene: TRBD1; abundance: NA; j_gene: TRBJ2-3; CDR3aa: CASSTYRGPPYGTDTQYF; CDR3nt: TGTGCCAGCAGCACCTACAGGGGGCCTCCTTACGGCACAGATACGCAGTATTTT
v_gene: TRBV28; d_gene: NA; abundance: few; j_gene: TRBJ1-2; CDR3aa: CASRPGRWGYTF; CDR3nt: TGTGCCAGCAGGCCGGGACGTTGGGGCTACACCTTC
v_gene: TRBV27; d_gene: NA; abundance: NA; j_gene: TRBJ2-2; CDR3aa: CASSFKSPGAANTGELFF; CDR3nt: TGTGCCAGCAGTTTTAAGTCCCCGGGGGCCGCGAACACCGGGGAGCTGTTTTTT
v_gene: TRBV10-3; d_gene: NA; abundance: NA; j_gene: TRBJ1-1; CDR3aa: CASGREDGMNTEAFF; CDR3nt: TGTGCCAGTGGCCGGGAGGACGGAATGAACACTGAAGCTTTCTTT
v_gene: TRBV5-6; d_gene: NA; abundance: NA; j_gene: TRBJ1-2; CDR3aa: CASSLNGPGRNYGYTF; CDR3nt: TGTGCCAGCAGCTTGAACGGGCCAGGGCGTAACTATGGCTACACCTTC
v_gene: TRBV28; d_gene: NA; abundance: NA; j_gene: TRBJ2-5; CDR3aa: CASSLQGTQQETQYF; CDR3nt: TGTGCCAGCAGTTTACAGGGGACGCAACAAGAGACCCAGTACTTC